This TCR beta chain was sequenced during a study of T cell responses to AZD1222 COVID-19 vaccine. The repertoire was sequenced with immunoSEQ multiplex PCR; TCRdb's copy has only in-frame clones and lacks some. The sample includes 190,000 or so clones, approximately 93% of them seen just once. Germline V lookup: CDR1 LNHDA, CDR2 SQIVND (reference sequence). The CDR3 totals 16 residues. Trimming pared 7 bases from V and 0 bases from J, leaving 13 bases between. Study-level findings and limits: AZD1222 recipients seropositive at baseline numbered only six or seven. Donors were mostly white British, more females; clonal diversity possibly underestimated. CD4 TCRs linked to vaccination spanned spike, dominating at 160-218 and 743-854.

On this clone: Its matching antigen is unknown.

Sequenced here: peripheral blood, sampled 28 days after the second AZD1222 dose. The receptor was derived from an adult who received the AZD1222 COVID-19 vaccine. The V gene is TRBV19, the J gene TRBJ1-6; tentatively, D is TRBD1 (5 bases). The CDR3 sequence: CASTPDRFSYNSPLHF. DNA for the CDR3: TGTGCCAGTACCCCAGACAGATTCTCCTATAATTCACCCCTCCACTTT.